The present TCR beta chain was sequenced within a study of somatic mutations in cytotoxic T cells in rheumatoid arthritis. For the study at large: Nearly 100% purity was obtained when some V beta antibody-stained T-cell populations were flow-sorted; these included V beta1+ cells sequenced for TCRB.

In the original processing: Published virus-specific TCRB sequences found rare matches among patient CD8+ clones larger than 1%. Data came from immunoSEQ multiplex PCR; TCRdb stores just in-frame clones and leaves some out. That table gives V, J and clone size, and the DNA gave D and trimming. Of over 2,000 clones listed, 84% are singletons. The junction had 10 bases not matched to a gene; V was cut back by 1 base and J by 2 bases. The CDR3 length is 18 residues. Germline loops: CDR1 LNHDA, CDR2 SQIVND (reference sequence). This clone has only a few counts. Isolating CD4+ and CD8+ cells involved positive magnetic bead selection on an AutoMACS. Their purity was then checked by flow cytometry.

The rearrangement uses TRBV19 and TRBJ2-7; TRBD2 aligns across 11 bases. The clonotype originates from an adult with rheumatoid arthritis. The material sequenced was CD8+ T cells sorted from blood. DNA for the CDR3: TGTGCCAGTAGTATAGCTCTCGGGACTAGCGGCCGTCCCTACGAGCAGTACTTC. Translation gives CASSIALGTSGRPYEQYF.